This T cell receptor beta chain derives from a study of OX40 agonist ivuxolimab in advanced cancers. Overall study: Among those enrolled, mean age was 60 years (range about 20 to 79) and over 70% were male. Two cutaneous melanoma patients and one hepatocellular carcinoma patient, three in all, had partial responses.

To note about this clone: Its antigen is still unknown.

The CDR3 contains 16 residues. The germline V gene has CDR1 SEHNR and CDR2 FQNEAQ (reference sequence). Unmatched junction bases numbered 9, after V lost 5 bases and J lost 9 bases. TCRdb keeps only in-frame clones here, not all; method: immunoSEQ multiplex PCR. The table lists about 46,000 clones, 90% to 95% of them singletons. Study-wide findings and caveats: Partial responders dosed at 0.1-3.0 mg/kg displayed clonal expansion ranking among the lowest. Expanded peripheral T-cell antigen specificity went undetermined.

This sequence was found in an adult with an advanced solid tumor such as melanoma, head and neck, liver or kidney cancer. The chain joins TRBV7-9 to TRBJ2-1; 14 positions agree with TRBD2. The specimen comprised CD4+ or CD8+ T cells sorted from blood, sampled in a trial of the OX40 agonist ivuxolimab. CDR3 coding DNA: TGTGCCAGCAGCGCCAGACTAGCGGGGGGGCGGAGTGAGCAGTTCTTC. It specifies CASSARLAGGRSEQFF.